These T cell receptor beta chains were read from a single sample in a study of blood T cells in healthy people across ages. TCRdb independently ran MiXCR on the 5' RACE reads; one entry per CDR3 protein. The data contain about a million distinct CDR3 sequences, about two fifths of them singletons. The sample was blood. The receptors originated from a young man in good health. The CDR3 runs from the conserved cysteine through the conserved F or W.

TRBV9 CASRGTSRNEQFF
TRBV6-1 CASTPLGTSPVEGFF
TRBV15 CATSRGLAHEETQYF
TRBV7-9 CASSSADYGYTF
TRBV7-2 CASSFPPYEQYF
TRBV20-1 CSAREIGGWGTDTQYF
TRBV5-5 CASSQDRAAGQYF
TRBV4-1 CASSQVLLPVSGVNEKLFF
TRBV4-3 CASSQDWAVGGPTGELFF
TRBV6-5 CASSYGGSYYGYTF
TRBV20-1 CSAYHRGGGRNEQFF
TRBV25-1 CASSEVAGGLDEQYF
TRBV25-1 CASSPYTPVEQFF
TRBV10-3 CAISESEQRYEKLFF
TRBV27 CASSLLSGRGQGPQHF
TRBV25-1 CASSDSGRGGNEKLFF
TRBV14 CASSQEVGHTQYF
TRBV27 CASSHRDNYNEQYF
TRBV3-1 CASSQVDGGAYEQYF
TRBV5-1 CASTGDFLTEAFF
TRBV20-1 CSARPTGWDTEAFF
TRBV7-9 CASSSNNYGYTF
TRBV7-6 CASNLGQGIANTEAFF
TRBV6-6 CACGGEQGNNYGYTF